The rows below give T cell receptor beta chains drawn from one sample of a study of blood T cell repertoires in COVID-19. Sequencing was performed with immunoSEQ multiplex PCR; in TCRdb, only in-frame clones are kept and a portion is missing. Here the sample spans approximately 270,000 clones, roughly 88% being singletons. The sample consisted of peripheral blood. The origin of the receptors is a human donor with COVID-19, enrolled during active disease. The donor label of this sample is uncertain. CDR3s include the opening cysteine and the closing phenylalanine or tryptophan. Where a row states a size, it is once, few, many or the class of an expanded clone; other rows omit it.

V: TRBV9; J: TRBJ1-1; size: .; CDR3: CASSDGQMNTEAFF
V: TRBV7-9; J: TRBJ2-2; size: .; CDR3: CASSPGTGGNRELFF
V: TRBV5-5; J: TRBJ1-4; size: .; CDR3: CASSPGNPNEKLFF
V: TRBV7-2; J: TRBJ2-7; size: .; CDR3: CASSFSQASYEQYF
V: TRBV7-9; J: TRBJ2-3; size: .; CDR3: CASSTPGVNFGDTQYF
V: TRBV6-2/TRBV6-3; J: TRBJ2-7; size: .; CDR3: CASSYSPGSRGEQYF
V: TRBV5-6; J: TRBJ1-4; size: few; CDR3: CASSLVGEINEKLFF
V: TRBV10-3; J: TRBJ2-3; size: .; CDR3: CAISDSGQTSGGWDTQYF
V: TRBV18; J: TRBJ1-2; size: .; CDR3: CASSQLQDDGYTF
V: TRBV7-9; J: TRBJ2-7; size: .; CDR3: CASSLEQGRGTDEQYF
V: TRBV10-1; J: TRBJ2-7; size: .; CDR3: CASSRTGIYEQYF
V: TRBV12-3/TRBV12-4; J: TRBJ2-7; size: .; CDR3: CASSVSSYEQYF
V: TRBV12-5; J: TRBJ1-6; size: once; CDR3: CASGPPDREGDSPLHF
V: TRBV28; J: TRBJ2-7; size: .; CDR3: CASSFRRYEQYF
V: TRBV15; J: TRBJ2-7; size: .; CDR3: CATSTPAGGYEQYF
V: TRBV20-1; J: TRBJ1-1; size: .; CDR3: CSASVEEMAFF
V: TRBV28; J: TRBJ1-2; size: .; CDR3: CASSPHHASVGYTF
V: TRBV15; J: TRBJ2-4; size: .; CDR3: CATSRDQWGGIQYF
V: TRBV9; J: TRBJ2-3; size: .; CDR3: CASTPLGGRRTDTQYF
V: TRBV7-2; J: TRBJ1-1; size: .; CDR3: CASSFLGRGGTEAFF
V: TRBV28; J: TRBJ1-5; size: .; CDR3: CASTPAGAFNRPQHF
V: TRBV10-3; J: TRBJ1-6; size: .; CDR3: CAISDLQGDRSPLHF
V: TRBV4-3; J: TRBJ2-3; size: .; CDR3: CASSRGMDSDTQYF
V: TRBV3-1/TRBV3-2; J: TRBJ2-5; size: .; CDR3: CASSQGGTVETQYF
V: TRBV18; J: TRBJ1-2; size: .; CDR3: CASSPEPGNYGYTF
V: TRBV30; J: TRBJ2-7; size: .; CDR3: CAWRKGGTYEQYF
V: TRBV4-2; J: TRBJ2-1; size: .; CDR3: CASSQDSARELNEQFF
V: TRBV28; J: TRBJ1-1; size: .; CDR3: CASSLPQGLGTEAFF
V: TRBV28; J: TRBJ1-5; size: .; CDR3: CASRGTGSQPQHF
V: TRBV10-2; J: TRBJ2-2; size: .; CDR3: CASKGLAGADTGELFF
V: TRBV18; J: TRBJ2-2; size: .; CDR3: CASSSGTGLTGELFF
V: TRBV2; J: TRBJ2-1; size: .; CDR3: CASRKDPGQVEGEQFF
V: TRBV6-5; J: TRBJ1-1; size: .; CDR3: CASTALQGATTEAFF
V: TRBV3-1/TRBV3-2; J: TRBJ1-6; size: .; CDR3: CASSQGTGGSYNSPLHF
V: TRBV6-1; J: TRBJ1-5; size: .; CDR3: CASSEGQGFQPQHF
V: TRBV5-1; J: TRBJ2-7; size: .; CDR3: CASSSTGTSGSYEQYF
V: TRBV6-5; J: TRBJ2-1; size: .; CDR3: CASTAGRARGGEQFF
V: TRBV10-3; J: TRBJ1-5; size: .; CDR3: CAIGQGADQPQHF
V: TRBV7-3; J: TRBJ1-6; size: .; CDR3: CASSLEHSPLHF
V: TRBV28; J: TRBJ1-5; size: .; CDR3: CASRKAGGGYEGPQHF
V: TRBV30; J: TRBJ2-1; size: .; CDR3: CAWSAGQGEQFF
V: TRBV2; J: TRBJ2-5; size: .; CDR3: CASCRDGGSGQETQYF
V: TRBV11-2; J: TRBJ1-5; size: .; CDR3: CASSLTGAPNQPQHF
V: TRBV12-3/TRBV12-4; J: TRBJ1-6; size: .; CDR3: CASSFTGNSPLHF
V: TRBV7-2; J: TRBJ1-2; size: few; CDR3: CASSNNRGYRYGYTF
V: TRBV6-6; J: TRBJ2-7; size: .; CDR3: CASSPGLARHEQYF
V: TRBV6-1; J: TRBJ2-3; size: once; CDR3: CASSVPLTATSTDTQYF
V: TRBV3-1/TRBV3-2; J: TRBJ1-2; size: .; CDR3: CASSHREGRSGYTF
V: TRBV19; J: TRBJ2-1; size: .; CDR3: CASSIGITYNEQFF
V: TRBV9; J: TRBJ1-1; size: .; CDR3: CASSPIRGSTEAFF
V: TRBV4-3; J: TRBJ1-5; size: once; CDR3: CASSHQTGSNQPQHF
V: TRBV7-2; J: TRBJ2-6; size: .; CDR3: CASSLEGASGANVLTF
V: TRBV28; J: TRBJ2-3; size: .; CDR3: CASSLRTPAGGGQTDTQYF
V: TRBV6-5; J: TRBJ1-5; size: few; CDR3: CASSRGVSNQPQHF
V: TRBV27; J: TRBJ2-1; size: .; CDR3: CASSGQSYSYNEQFF
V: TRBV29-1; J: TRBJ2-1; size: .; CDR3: CSAKTSGPRDEQFF
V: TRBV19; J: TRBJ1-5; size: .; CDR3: CASRGRQGGQPQHF